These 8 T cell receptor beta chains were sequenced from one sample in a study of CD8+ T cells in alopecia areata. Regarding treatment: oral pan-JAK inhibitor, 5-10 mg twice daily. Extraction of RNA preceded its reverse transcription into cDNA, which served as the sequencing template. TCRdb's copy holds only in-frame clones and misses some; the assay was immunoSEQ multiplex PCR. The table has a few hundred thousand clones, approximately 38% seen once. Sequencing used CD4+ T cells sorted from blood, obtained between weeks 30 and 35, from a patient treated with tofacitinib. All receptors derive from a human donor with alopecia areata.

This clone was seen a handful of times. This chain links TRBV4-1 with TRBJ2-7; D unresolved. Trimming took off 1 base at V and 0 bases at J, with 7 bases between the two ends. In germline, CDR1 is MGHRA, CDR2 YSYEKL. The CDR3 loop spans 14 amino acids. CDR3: CASSQGVFSYEQYF. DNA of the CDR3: TGCGCCAGCAGCCAAGGGGTCTTCTCCTACGAGCAGTACTTC.

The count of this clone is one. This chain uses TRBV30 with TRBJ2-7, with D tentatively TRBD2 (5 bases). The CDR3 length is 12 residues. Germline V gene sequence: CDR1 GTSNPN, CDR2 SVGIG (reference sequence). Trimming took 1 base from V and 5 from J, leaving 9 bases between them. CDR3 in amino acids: CAWSGRRDEQYF. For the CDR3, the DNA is TGTGCCTGGAGTGGCCGGCGGGACGAGCAGTACTTC.

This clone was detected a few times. In DNA, the CDR3 is TGTGCCAGCAGCCGACAGGGGCCTTACGAGCAGTACTTC. It is translated as CASSRQGPYEQYF. The V and J genes are TRBV6-1 and TRBJ2-7; 8 nucleotides match TRBD1. V lost 6 bases and J lost 4; bases outside the gene matches: 5. In germline, CDR1 is MNHNS, CDR2 SASEGT. This CDR3 has 13 residues.

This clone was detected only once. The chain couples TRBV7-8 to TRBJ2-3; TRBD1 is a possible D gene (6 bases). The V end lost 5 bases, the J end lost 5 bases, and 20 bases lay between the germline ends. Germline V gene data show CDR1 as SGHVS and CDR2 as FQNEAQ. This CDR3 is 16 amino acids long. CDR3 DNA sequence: TGTGCCAGCAGCCCGACAATGACCACAGGGAGAGATACGCAGTATTTT. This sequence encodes CASSPTMTTGRDTQYF.

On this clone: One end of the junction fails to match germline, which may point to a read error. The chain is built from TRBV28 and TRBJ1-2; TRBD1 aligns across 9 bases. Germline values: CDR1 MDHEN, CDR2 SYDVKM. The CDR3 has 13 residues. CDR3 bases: TGTGCCAGCAGGTCTACAGGGGGCGCCGGCTTCCCCTTC. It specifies CASRSTGGAGFPF.

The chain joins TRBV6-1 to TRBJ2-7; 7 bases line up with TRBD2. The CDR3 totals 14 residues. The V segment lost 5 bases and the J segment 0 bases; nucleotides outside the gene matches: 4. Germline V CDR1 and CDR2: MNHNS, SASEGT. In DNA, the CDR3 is TGTGCCAGCAGTCTCGGCGGGAGCTCCTACGAGCAGTACTTC. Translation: CASSLGGSSYEQYF.

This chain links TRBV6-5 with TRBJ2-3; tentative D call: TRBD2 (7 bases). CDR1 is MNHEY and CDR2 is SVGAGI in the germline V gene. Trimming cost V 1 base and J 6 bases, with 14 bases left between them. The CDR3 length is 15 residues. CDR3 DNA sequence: TGTGCCAGCAGTTACTTCGGGGGGCGCAGGGATACGCAGTATTTT. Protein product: CASSYFGGRRDTQYF.

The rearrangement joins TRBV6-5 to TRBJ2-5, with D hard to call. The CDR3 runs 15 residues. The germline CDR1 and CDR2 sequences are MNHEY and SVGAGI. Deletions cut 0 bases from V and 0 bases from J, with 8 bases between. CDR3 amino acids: CASSYSLDHQETQYF. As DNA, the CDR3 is TGTGCCAGCAGTTACTCTCTGGACCACCAAGAGACCCAGTACTTC.